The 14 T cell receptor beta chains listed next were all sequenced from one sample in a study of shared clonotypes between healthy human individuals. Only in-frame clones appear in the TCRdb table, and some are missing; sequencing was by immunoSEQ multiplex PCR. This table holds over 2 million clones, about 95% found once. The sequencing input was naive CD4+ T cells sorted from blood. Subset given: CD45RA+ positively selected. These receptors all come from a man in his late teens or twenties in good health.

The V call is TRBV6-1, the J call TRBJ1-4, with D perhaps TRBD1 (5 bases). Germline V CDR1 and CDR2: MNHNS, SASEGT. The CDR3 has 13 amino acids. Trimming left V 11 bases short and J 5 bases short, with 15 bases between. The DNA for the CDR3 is TGTGCCCATAGTGGGGGGTGGAATGAAAAACTGTTTTTT. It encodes CAHSGGWNEKLFF.

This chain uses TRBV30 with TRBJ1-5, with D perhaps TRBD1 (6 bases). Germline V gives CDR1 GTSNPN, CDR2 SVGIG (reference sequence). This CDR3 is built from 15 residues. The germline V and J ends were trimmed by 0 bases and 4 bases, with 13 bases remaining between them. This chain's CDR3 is CAWSVPLGGNQPQHF. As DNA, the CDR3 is TGTGCCTGGAGTGTACCCTTAGGGGGGAATCAGCCCCAGCATTTT.

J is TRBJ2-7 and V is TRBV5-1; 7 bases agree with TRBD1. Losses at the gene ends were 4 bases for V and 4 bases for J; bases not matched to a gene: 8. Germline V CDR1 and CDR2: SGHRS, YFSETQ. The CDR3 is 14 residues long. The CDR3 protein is CASSEQGIVYEQYF. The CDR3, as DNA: TGCGCCAGCAGCGAACAGGGGATCGTATACGAGCAGTACTTC.

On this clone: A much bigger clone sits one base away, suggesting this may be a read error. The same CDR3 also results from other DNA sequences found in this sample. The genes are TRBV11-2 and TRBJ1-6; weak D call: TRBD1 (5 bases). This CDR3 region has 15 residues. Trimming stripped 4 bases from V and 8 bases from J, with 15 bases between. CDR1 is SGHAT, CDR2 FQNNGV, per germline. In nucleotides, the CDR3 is TGTGCCAGCAGCTACCAGGGTCTAGGTCATTCACCCCTCCACTTT. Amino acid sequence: CASSYQGLGHSPLHF.

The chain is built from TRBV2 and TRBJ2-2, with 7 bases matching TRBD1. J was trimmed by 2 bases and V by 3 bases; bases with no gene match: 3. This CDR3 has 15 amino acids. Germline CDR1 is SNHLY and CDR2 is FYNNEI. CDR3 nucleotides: TGTGCCAGCAGTGAGGCAGGGGGAAACACCGGGGAGCTGTTTTTT. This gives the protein CASSEAGGNTGELFF.

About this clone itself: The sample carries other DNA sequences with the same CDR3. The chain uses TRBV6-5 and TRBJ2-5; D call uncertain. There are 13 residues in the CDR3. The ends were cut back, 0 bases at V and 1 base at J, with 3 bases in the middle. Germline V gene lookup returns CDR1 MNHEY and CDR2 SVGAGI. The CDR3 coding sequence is TGTGCCAGCAGTTACTCCCCCCAAGAGACCCAGTACTTC. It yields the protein CASSYSPQETQYF.

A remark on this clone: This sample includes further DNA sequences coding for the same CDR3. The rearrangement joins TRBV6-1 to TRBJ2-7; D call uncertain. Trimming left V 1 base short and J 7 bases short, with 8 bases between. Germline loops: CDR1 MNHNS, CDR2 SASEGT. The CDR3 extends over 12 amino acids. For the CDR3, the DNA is TGTGCCAGCAGTGAAGGTTGGGGAGAGCAGTACTTC. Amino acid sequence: CASSEGWGEQYF.

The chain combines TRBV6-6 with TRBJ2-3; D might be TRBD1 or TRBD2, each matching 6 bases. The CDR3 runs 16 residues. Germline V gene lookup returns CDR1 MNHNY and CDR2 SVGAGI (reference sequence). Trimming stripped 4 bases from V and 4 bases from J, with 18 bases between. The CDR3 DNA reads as TGTGCCAGCAGTTTGGATCTCAAAGGGGGGCCAGATACGCAGTATTTT. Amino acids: CASSLDLKGGPDTQYF.

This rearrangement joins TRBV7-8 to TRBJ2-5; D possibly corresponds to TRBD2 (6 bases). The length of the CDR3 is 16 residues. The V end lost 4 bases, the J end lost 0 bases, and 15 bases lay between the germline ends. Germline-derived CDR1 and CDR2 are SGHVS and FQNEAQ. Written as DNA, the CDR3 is TGTGCCAGCAGCTCCCCCGGGCGGGGAAACCAAGAGACCCAGTACTTC. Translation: CASSSPGRGNQETQYF. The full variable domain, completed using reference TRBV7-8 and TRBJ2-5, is GAGVSQSPRYKVAKRGQDVALRCDPISGHVSLFWYQQALGQGPEFLTYFQNEAQLDKSGLPSDRFFAERPEGSVSTLKIQRTQQEDSAVYLCASSSPGRGNQETQYFGPGTRLLVL.

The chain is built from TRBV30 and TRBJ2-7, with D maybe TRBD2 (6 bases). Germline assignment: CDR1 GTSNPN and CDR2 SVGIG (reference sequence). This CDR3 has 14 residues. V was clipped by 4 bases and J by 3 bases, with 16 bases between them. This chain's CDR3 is CAWTTGLSNYEQYF. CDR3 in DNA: TGTGCCTGGACCACGGGACTGAGCAACTACGAGCAGTACTTC.

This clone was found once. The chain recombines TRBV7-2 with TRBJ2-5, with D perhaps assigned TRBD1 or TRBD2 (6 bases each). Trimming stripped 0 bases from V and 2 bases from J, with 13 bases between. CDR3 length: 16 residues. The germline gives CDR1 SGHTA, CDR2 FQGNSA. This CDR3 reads CASSLAGGDKQETQYF. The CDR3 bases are TGTGCCAGCAGCTTAGCGGGCGGGGACAAACAAGAGACCCAGTACTTC.

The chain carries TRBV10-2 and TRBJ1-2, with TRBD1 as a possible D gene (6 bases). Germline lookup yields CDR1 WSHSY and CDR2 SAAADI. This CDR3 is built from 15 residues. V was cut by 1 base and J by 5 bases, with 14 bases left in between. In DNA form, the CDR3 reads TGCGCCAGCAGTGAGTTCTCGACAGGAAAATATGGCTACACCTTC. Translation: CASSEFSTGKYGYTF.

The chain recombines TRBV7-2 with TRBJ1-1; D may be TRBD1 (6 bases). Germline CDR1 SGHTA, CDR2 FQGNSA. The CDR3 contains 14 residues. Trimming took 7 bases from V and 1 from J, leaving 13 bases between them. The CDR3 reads CASNEDRWNTEAFF. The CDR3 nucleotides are TGTGCCAGCAACGAGGACAGATGGAACACTGAAGCTTTCTTT.

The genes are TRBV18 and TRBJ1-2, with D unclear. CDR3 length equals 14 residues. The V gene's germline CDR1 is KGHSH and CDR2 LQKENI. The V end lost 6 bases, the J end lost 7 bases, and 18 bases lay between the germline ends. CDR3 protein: CASSQLEEGSGYTF. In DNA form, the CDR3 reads TGTGCCAGCTCCCAACTAGAGGAGGGCAGTGGCTACACCTTC.